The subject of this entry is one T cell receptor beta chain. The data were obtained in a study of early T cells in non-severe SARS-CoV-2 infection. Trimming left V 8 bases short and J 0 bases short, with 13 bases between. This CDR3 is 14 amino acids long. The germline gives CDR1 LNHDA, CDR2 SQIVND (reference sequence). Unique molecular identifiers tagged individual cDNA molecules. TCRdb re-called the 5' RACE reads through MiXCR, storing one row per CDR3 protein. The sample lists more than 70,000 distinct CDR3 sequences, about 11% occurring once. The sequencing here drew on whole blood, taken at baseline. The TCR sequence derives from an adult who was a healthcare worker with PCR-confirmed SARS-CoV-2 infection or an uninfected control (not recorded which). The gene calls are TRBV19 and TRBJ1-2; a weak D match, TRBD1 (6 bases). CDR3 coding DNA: TGTGCCAGTGGACAGACGGGTGCTAACTATGGCTACACCTTC. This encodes CASGQTGANYGYTF.